The T cell receptor (beta chain) under discussion was sequenced for a study of CD8+ T cells in alopecia areata. Deletions cut 0 bases from V and 5 bases from J, with 14 bases between. There are 15 residues in the CDR3. Germline loops: CDR1 SGHNT, CDR2 YYREEE (reference sequence). Treatment here: oral pan-JAK inhibitor, 5-10 mg twice daily. Following extraction, RNA underwent reverse transcription to cDNA, which served as the sequencing template. Sequenced by immunoSEQ multiplex PCR; TCRdb stores in-frame clones only, minus some. The sample gives 85,000 to 95,000 clones, 70% to 80% of which show up once; around 15% is in the top ten.

The specimen comprised CD8+ T cells sorted from blood, sampled between weeks 43 and 45, from a patient treated with tofacitinib. The sequence derives from a human donor with alopecia areata. J is TRBJ1-2 and V is TRBV5-4, with a weak D call TRBD1 (5 bases). The CDR3 bases are TGTGCCAGCAGCTTGGCCAAGGGCAGGGCGTATGGCTACACCTTC. Amino acid sequence: CASSLAKGRAYGYTF.